The 32 T cell receptor beta chains presented below share a single source sample, sequenced in a study of cytomegalovirus exposure and HLA in healthy donors (dated 2017 in TCRdb). Library preparation was by the immunoSEQ multiplex PCR assay. A mixture of 60 forward primers for TCR Vbeta segments and 13 reverse primers for TCR Jbeta segments was used in the multiplex PCR. As stored in TCRdb, this immuneACCESS dataset retains in-frame rearrangements with V and J assigned. A fraction of the clones does not appear; measured against another copy, unresolved V genes explain less than half of the discrepancy, and the remainder lacks a known reason. Recorded for this sample are 130,000 or so clones; approximately 76% of them occurred a single time. The ten largest clones capture approximately 2% of the sample. Sequenced: PBMCs. These receptors all stem from a man in his forties or fifties in good health and CMV-seronegative.

The rearrangement joins TRBV7-3 to TRBJ1-6; TRBD1 aligns across 7 bases. The V segment lost 5 bases and the J segment 12 bases; nucleotides outside the gene matches: 7. This CDR3 contains 13 residues. Germline lookup yields CDR1 SGHTA and CDR2 FQGTGA. The CDR3 reads CASSDGQAQPLHF. The CDR3 region has the DNA TGTGCCAGCAGCGACGGACAGGCCCAACCCCTCCACTTT.

This clone turned up a few times. The V and J genes are TRBV25-1 and TRBJ2-2; D remains ambiguous. Germline loops: CDR1 MGHDK, CDR2 SYGVNS. The CDR3 totals 13 residues. Trimming took off 6 bases at V and 4 bases at J, with 9 bases between the two ends. As DNA, the CDR3 is TGTGCCAGCAGCGCCAGAGGCACCGGGGAGCTGTTTTTT. It is translated as CASSARGTGELFF.

This clone was found a few times. The chain recombines TRBV7-8 with TRBJ2-5, with 7 bases lining up with TRBD2. V lost 3 bases to trimming and J lost 1 base; unmatched junction nucleotides: 8. This CDR3 contains 16 residues. Per germline, CDR1 SGHVS and CDR2 FQNEAQ. For the CDR3, the DNA is TGTGCCAGCAGCTTTGGTCCTAGCGGAAGCCAAGAGACCCAGTACTTC. Its protein product is CASSFGPSGSQETQYF.

The chain recombines TRBV5-4 with TRBJ1-3; 7 bases line up with TRBD1. V was pared by 0 bases and J by 0 bases, with 3 bases of the junction left unmatched. The V gene's germline CDR1 is SGHNT and CDR2 YYREEE (reference sequence). The CDR3 length is 16 residues. The CDR3 region has the DNA TGTGCCAGCAGCTTGGGGGACAGCAGCTCTGGAAACACCATATATTTT. Its translation: CASSLGDSSSGNTIYF. Looking up the rest from reference TRBV5-4 and TRBJ1-3 gives the full variable domain: ETGVTQSPTHLIKTRGQQVTLRCSSQSGHNTVSWYQQALGQGPQFIFQYYREEENGRGNFPPRFSGLQFPNYSSELNVNALELDDSALYLCASSLGDSSSGNTIYFGEGSWLTVV.

The CDR3 is CASSRFQGGNEKLFF. The CDR3 DNA reads TGTGCCAGTAGCAGATTCCAGGGAGGAAATGAAAAACTGTTTTTT. The gene calls are TRBV19 and TRBJ1-4, with D possibly matching TRBD1 (5 bases). Trimming cost V 6 bases and J 5 bases, with 16 bases left between them. This CDR3 has 15 residues. CDR1 and CDR2 (germline): LNHDA, SQIVND (reference sequence). The variable domain in full, with the rest retrieved from reference TRBV19 and TRBJ1-4, is DGGITQSPKYLFRKEGQNVTLSCEQNLNHDAMYWYRQDPGQGLRLIYYSQIVNDFQKGDIAEGYSVSREKKESFPLTVTSAQKNPTAFYLCASSRFQGGNEKLFFGSGTQLSVL.

The chain has TRBV10-2 and TRBJ2-7, with 10 bases that match TRBD2. CDR3 length: 16 residues. Germline lookup yields CDR1 WSHSY and CDR2 SAAADI. V lost 0 bases and J lost 1; bases outside the gene matches: 3. The CDR3 DNA reads TGCGCCAGCAGTGAGTCGCTAGCGGGAGCTTCCTACGAGCAGTACTTC. This translates into CASSESLAGASYEQYF.

In this sample, this clone turned up a few times. V gene TRBV18 combines with J gene TRBJ2-5, with a possible D match to TRBD2 (5 bases). V was clipped by 3 bases and J by 2 bases, with 16 bases between them. Germline CDR1 and CDR2: KGHSH and LQKENI. The CDR3 contains 16 residues. In DNA form, the CDR3 reads TGTGCCAGCTCACCTTCTCGGGGTTTGGGACAAGAGACCCAGTACTTC. Translating it yields CASSPSRGLGQETQYF.

CDR3 loop: CASSLVQAKETQYF. CDR3 bases: TGTGCCAGCAGCTTGGTGCAGGCTAAAGAGACCCAGTACTTC. This chain uses TRBV5-6 with TRBJ2-5; D not resolved. The CDR3 is 14 residues long. Germline lookup yields CDR1 SGHDT and CDR2 YYEEEE. Trimming pared 0 bases from V and 3 bases from J, leaving 9 bases between.

This rearrangement joins TRBV7-6 to TRBJ2-2; D may be TRBD2 (7 bases). Deletions cut 0 bases from V and 5 bases from J, with 16 bases between. Germline loops: CDR1 SGHVS, CDR2 FNYEAQ. CDR3 length: 17 residues. The CDR3 loop reads CASSLAPRGARTGELFF. CDR3 coding DNA: TGTGCCAGCAGCTTAGCTCCACGGGGGGCCCGGACCGGGGAGCTGTTTTTT. Looking up the rest from reference TRBV7-6 and TRBJ2-2 gives the full variable domain: GAGVSQSPRYKVTKRGQDVALRCDPISGHVSLYWYRQALGQGPEFLTYFNYEAQQDKSGLPNDRFSAERPEGSISTLTIQRTEQRDSAMYRCASSLAPRGARTGELFFGEGSRLTVL.

The chain combines TRBV7-2 with TRBJ2-7, with D perhaps matching TRBD2 (6 bases). The germline V gene encodes CDR1 SGHTA and CDR2 FQGNSA. There are 14 residues in the CDR3. Trimming removed 5 bases at V and 6 bases at J, with 17 bases between. CDR3: CASSLMGGRSEQYF. The CDR3 DNA reads as TGTGCCAGCAGCCTCATGGGGGGACGGTCCGAGCAGTACTTC.

This chain links TRBV5-6 with TRBJ1-1, with D possibly being TRBD1 (6 bases). CDR1 is SGHDT, CDR2 YYEEEE, per germline. CDR3 length: 13 residues. V was clipped by 4 bases and J by 1 base, with 8 bases between them. Here the CDR3 DNA reads TGTGCCAGCAGCACAGGGAAGAACACTGAAGCTTTCTTT. Protein product: CASSTGKNTEAFF.

The chain carries TRBV10-3 and TRBJ2-1, with 8 nucleotides matching TRBD1. This CDR3 contains 13 residues. The V segment lost 4 bases and the J segment 8 bases; nucleotides outside the gene matches: 4. Germline CDR1 is ENHRY and CDR2 is SYGVKD. In nucleotides, the CDR3 is TGTGCCATCAGTGGGCAGGGGGCCGATGAGCAGTTCTTC. It specifies CAISGQGADEQFF.

The sample holds a few counts of this clone. This chain connects TRBV7-2 to TRBJ1-5; the D is unclear. The length of the CDR3 is 14 residues. Germline CDR1 is SGHTA and CDR2 is FQGNSA. V lost 0 bases, J lost 1 base, and 4 bases lay in between. The CDR3 is CASSLALSNQPQHF. The CDR3 bases are TGTGCCAGCAGCTTAGCTCTCAGCAATCAGCCCCAGCATTTT.

V gene TRBV6-5 combines with J gene TRBJ2-7, with 8 bases that match TRBD1. CDR1 is MNHEY and CDR2 is SVGAGI in the germline V gene. The CDR3 extends over 15 amino acids. The ends lost 0 bases at V and 3 bases at J; junction bases unmatched: 4. The CDR3 spells CASSYSYRGVYEQYF. The CDR3 nucleotides read TGTGCCAGCAGTTACTCTTACAGGGGGGTCTACGAGCAGTACTTC.

The chain combines TRBV4-1 with TRBJ2-1, with 11 bases that match TRBD2. Germline lookup yields CDR1 MGHRA and CDR2 YSYEKL. CDR3 length equals 15 residues. After removal of 3 bases from V and 7 bases from J, the junction contained 5 bases not matched to a gene. CDR3 nucleotides: TGCGCCAGCAGCCAGACTAGCGGGATCTATAATGAGCAGTTCTTC. Its protein is CASSQTSGIYNEQFF.

The rearrangement links TRBV7-6 to TRBJ2-7; D is undetermined. The CDR3 contains 13 residues. V was shortened by 0 bases and J by 1 base, with 4 bases between the two germline ends. CDR1 and CDR2 from the germline V gene are SGHVS and FNYEAQ. The CDR3 DNA reads as TGTGCCAGCAGCTTAGCGTCGTCCTACGAGCAGTACTTC. This gives the protein CASSLASSYEQYF.

The gene calls are TRBV30 and TRBJ2-5, with D perhaps matching TRBD1 (5 bases). Germline V gives CDR1 GTSNPN, CDR2 SVGIG (reference sequence). V gave up 5 bases and J gave up 5 bases, with 15 bases separating them. The CDR3 covers 13 residues. CDR3 amino acids: CAWGWGEGETQYF. DNA for the CDR3: TGTGCCTGGGGGTGGGGCGAAGGGGAGACCCAGTACTTC.

This sequence joins TRBV19 and TRBJ2-1; TRBD2 is a possible D gene (7 bases). V lost 6 bases, J lost 9 bases, and 18 bases lay in between. The CDR3 totals 14 residues. Germline CDR1 reads LNHDA; CDR2 reads SQIVND (reference sequence). The CDR3, as DNA: TGTGCCAGTAGCGGGACAATTGGGGGGGGTGAGCAGTTCTTC. The encoded protein is CASSGTIGGGEQFF.

The CDR3 here is CAWRSPRAGGTGELFF. DNA for the CDR3: TGTGCCTGGAGGTCCCCACGGGCGGGAGGGACCGGGGAGCTGTTTTTT. The J gene is TRBJ2-2, the V gene TRBV30; 9 bases align to TRBD2. J lost 5 bases, V lost 3 bases, and 10 bases had no gene match. This CDR3 spans 16 amino acids. Germline V gene data show CDR1 as GTSNPN and CDR2 as SVGIG (reference sequence).

The rearrangement uses TRBV18 and TRBJ1-3; 7 bases align to TRBD1. In germline, CDR1 is KGHSH, CDR2 LQKENI. V lost 6 bases, J lost 3 bases, and 5 bases stayed unmatched. The CDR3 runs 14 residues. DNA for the CDR3: TGTGCCAGCTCCCTGGGACAGCTTGGAAACACCATATATTTT. Its protein is CASSLGQLGNTIYF. The full variable domain, rest sourced from reference TRBV18 and TRBJ1-3, is NAGVMQNPRHLVRRRGQEARLRCSPMKGHSHVYWYRQLPEEGLKFMVYLQKENIIDESGMPKERFSAEFPKEGPSILRIQQVVRGDSAAYFCASSLGQLGNTIYFGEGSWLTVV.

This clone was counted only a few times. This rearrangement joins TRBV25-1 to TRBJ2-2; TRBD2 matches at 10 bases. V lost 4 bases, J lost 6 bases, and 14 bases stayed unmatched. The germline V gene encodes CDR1 MGHDK and CDR2 SYGVNS. CDR3 length equals 18 residues. The CDR3 DNA sequence: TGTGCCAGCAGTGCCCGCGGCCCTAGCGGGAGTTGGGCCGGGGAGCTGTTTTTT. This gives the protein CASSARGPSGSWAGELFF.

This chain joins TRBV6-6 and TRBJ1-1; TRBD1 agrees at 10 bases. CDR3 length equals 16 residues. V gave up 0 bases and J gave up 1 base; unmatched junction bases: 2. Germline CDR1 MNHNY, CDR2 SVGAGI (reference sequence). CDR3 DNA sequence: TGTGCCAGCAGTTACTCCGGACAGGGGGGGAACACTGAAGCTTTCTTT. Translated, it gives CASSYSGQGGNTEAFF.

J is TRBJ2-7 and V is TRBV6-5; 7 bases line up with TRBD1. V dropped 6 bases and J dropped 2; count of bases not matched to a gene: 4. Germline CDR1 is MNHEY and CDR2 is SVGAGI. The CDR3 has 13 amino acids. This chain's CDR3 is CASSQGQAYEQYF. The CDR3 bases are TGTGCCAGCAGCCAAGGACAGGCCTACGAGCAGTACTTC.

This clone turned up a few times. This sequence joins TRBV6-4 and TRBJ2-3; D is possibly TRBD1 (7 bases). Trimming took off 3 bases at V and 4 bases at J, with 11 bases between the two ends. Per germline, CDR1 MRHNA and CDR2 SNTAGT. This CDR3 has 14 amino acids. This chain's CDR3 is CASSDQGGADTQYF. CDR3 sequence (DNA): TGTGCCAGCAGTGATCAGGGGGGCGCAGATACGCAGTATTTT.

V is TRBV28 and J is TRBJ2-7; maybe TRBD2 (6 bases). Germline V CDR1 and CDR2: MDHEN, SYDVKM. The CDR3 is 17 residues long. Trimming removed 2 bases at V and 1 base at J, with 18 bases between. CDR3 DNA: TGTGCCAGCAGTTTAAGTAGAGGAGGGTATGGGTCCTACGAGCAGTACTTC. Its translation is CASSLSRGGYGSYEQYF. Looking up the rest from reference TRBV28 and TRBJ2-7 gives the full variable domain: DVKVTQSSRYLVKRTGEKVFLECVQDMDHENMFWYRQDPGLGLRLIYFSYDVKMKEKGDIPEGYSVSREKKERFSLILESASTNQTSMYLCASSLSRGGYGSYEQYFGPGTRLTVT.

This clone has just a few counts. The chain uses TRBV6-5 and TRBJ1-4, with D perhaps TRBD1 (6 bases). Germline CDR1 reads MNHEY; CDR2 reads SVGAGI. The V end lost 2 bases, the J end lost 7 bases, and 17 bases lay between the germline ends. The CDR3 extends over 16 amino acids. Here the CDR3 reads CASSYRRGGRGEKLFF. The CDR3 DNA reads TGTGCCAGCAGTTACCGCCGAGGGGGGAGGGGTGAAAAACTGTTTTTT.

The chain links TRBV19 to TRBJ2-2; D unresolved. V lost 3 bases and J 6 bases, leaving 5 bases between the germline ends. This CDR3 is 12 amino acids long. Germline CDR1 reads LNHDA; CDR2 reads SQIVND (reference sequence). DNA for the CDR3: TGTGCCAGTAGTATTCTAGCCGGGGAGCTGTTTTTT. Translation gives CASSILAGELFF. The whole variable domain, filled in from reference TRBV19 and TRBJ2-2, reads DGGITQSPKYLFRKEGQNVTLSCEQNLNHDAMYWYRQDPGQGLRLIYYSQIVNDFQKGDIAEGYSVSREKKESFPLTVTSAQKNPTAFYLCASSILAGELFFGEGSRLTVL.

This clone has a handful of counts. The J gene is TRBJ2-7, the V gene TRBV28; perhaps TRBD2 as D (6 bases). Germline values: CDR1 MDHEN, CDR2 SYDVKM. CDR3 size: 13 residues. Trimming took 5 bases from V and 9 from J, leaving 17 bases between them. CDR3 sequence: CASSPRRVQGQYF. In nucleotides, the CDR3 is TGTGCCAGCAGTCCGCGGAGGGTACAAGGGCAGTACTTC.

The V call is TRBV7-9, the J call TRBJ2-3; 12 bases align to TRBD2. This CDR3 has 15 residues. V shed 6 bases and J 2 bases; nucleotides not matched to a gene: 3. CDR1 SEHNR and CDR2 FQNEAQ come from the germline V gene (reference sequence). CDR3 in DNA: TGTGCCAGCAGTCGACTAGCGGGAGTCACAGATACGCAGTATTTT. It specifies CASSRLAGVTDTQYF.

The genes are TRBV6-5 and TRBJ1-2; 12 positions agree with TRBD1. In germline, CDR1 is MNHEY, CDR2 SVGAGI. This CDR3 spans 14 amino acids. The junction had 2 bases not matched to a gene; V was cut back by 6 bases and J by 3 bases. The CDR3 DNA sequence: TGTGCCAGCAGAGGGACAGGGGGCTACTATGGCTACACCTTC. Protein sequence: CASRGTGGYYGYTF.

In this sample, this clone turned up once. CDR3 protein: CASSLAGGNQPQHF. As DNA, the CDR3 is TGCGCCAGCAGCTTGGCAGGGGGCAATCAGCCCCAGCATTTT. The chain joins TRBV5-1 to TRBJ1-5; tentatively, D is TRBD1 (6 bases). The V end was cut by 0 bases, the J end by 2 bases, with 6 bases between. The CDR3 has 14 residues. Looked up from germline, CDR1 is SGHRS and CDR2 is YFSETQ.

The V gene is TRBV19, the J gene TRBJ2-6, with D tentatively TRBD2 (5 bases). The CDR3 loop spans 18 amino acids. V was shortened by 4 bases and J by 0 bases, with 16 bases between the two germline ends. The V gene's germline CDR1 is LNHDA and CDR2 SQIVND (reference sequence). This CDR3 reads CASSKSAAEVSGANVLTF. The CDR3 coding sequence is TGTGCCAGTAGTAAATCCGCCGCGGAGGTCTCTGGGGCCAACGTCCTGACTTTC. Complete variable domain (other parts from reference TRBV19 and TRBJ2-6): DGGITQSPKYLFRKEGQNVTLSCEQNLNHDAMYWYRQDPGQGLRLIYYSQIVNDFQKGDIAEGYSVSREKKESFPLTVTSAQKNPTAFYLCASSKSAAEVSGANVLTFGAGSRLTVL.